Presented here are 26 T cell receptor beta chains from one specimen sequenced in a study of neurological immune-mediated disorders (dated by TCRdb to the late 2010s). Library generation was performed with 5' RACE. Sequencing was carried out with an Illumina HiSeq 2500. Using fastp at Q25 and MiXCR, TCRdb reprocessed the public reads and kept productive beta chains. Rows are combined by CDR3 protein, so each entry shows the most common genes and DNA. The sample data list over 45,000 distinct CDR3 sequences, and approximately 5.8% of these were observed just once. 1.1% to 1.5% of the sample rests with the top ten. Sequenced material: CD4+ T cells from blood. The source is a woman aged 18-30 years with multiple sclerosis.

Ten or more counts support this clonotype. This chain links TRBV7-3 with TRBJ2-1; 9 positions agree with TRBD1. Germline loops: CDR1 SGHTA, CDR2 FQGTGA. This CDR3 has 16 amino acids. V dropped 5 bases and J dropped 0; count of bases not matched to a gene: 5. CDR3 in DNA: TGTGCCAGCAGCCCCTGGGACAGGGCCTCCTACAATGAGCAGTTCTTC. This codes for CASSPWDRASYNEQFF.

In this sample, this clonotype turned up many times. This sequence joins TRBV5-6 and TRBJ1-3; D perhaps matches TRBD1 (6 bases). Trimming left V 3 bases short and J 0 bases short, with 16 bases between. The CDR3 length is 17 residues. The germline V gene encodes CDR1 SGHDT and CDR2 YYEEEE. DNA of the CDR3: TGTGCCAGCAGCTCTGGTGGACCAGGGGTCTCTGGAAACACCATATATTTT. It encodes CASSSGGPGVSGNTIYF.

This clonotype was observed a few times. The chain has TRBV29-1 and TRBJ1-2; 8 bases map to TRBD1. The CDR3 length is 11 residues. Trimming cost V 5 bases and J 6 bases; bases outside gene matches: 2. The germline V gene has CDR1 SQVTM and CDR2 ANQGSEA. The CDR3 DNA is TGCAGCGTTAGGACAGGGAATGGCTACACCTTC. Protein sequence: CSVRTGNGYTF. The full variable domain, completed using reference TRBV29-1 and TRBJ1-2, is SAVISQKPSRDICQRGTSLTIQCQVDSQVTMMFWYRQQPGQSLTLIATANQGSEATYESGFVIDKFPISRPNLTFSTLTVSNMSPEDSSIYLCSVRTGNGYTFGSGTRLTVV.

This clonotype appeared many times. V is TRBV20-1 and J is TRBJ1-1, with a weak D call TRBD1 (6 bases). Looked up from germline, CDR1 is DFQATT and CDR2 is SNEGSKA (reference sequence). Trimming stripped 6 bases from V and 4 bases from J, with 15 bases between. The CDR3 consists of 13 residues. CDR3 sequence (DNA): TGCAGTGCCCACAAGGGGGGGGCCACTGAAGCTTTCTTT. It codes for CSAHKGGATEAFF.

This clonotype occurred many times. The V and J genes are TRBV10-3 and TRBJ2-5; no clear D gene. The CDR3 length is 13 residues. The germline V and J ends were trimmed by 5 bases and 1 base, with 8 bases remaining between them. Germline CDR1 and CDR2: ENHRY and SYGVKD. CDR3 DNA: TGTGCCATCAGTCGACTGGCCCAAGAGACCCAGTACTTC. Translated: CAISRLAQETQYF.

In its sample, this clonotype was seen many times. The rearrangement uses TRBV10-3 and TRBJ1-6; D ambiguous. CDR1 ENHRY and CDR2 SYGVKD come from the germline V gene. V was shortened by 4 bases and J by 7 bases, with 11 bases between the two germline ends. CDR3 length: 14 residues. DNA for the CDR3: TGTGCCATCAGTGCCGGGCGAGAAAATTCACCCCTCCACTTT. Translation gives CAISAGRENSPLHF.

The sample holds many counts of this clonotype. V usage is TRBV5-1 and J usage is TRBJ1-1; 7 bases line up with TRBD1. The CDR3 spans 14 residues. J lost 6 bases, V lost 4 bases, and 9 bases had no gene match. CDR1 is SGHRS, CDR2 YFSETQ, per germline. The CDR3 loop reads CASSPTGAGAEAFF. CDR3 coding DNA: TGCGCCAGCAGCCCCACAGGGGCGGGTGCTGAAGCTTTCTTT.

This clonotype has at least ten counts. This chain uses TRBV20-1 with TRBJ2-5; D possibly uses TRBD1 or TRBD2 (5 bases each). The CDR3 is 14 amino acids. The V end lost 3 bases, the J end lost 1 base, and 12 bases lay between the germline ends. CDR1 DFQATT and CDR2 SNEGSKA come from the germline V gene (reference sequence). This CDR3 reads CSASFLGTQETQYF. As DNA, the CDR3 is TGCAGTGCTAGCTTTCTGGGGACCCAAGAGACCCAGTACTTC.

This clonotype was seen repeatedly, ten times or more. This rearrangement joins TRBV20-1 to TRBJ1-5; perhaps TRBD1 as D (5 bases). CDR3 size: 12 residues. V lost 7 bases and J 4 bases, leaving 11 bases between the germline ends. Germline lookup yields CDR1 DFQATT and CDR2 SNEGSKA (reference sequence). The CDR3 loop is CSGARGNQPQHF. The CDR3 coding sequence is TGCAGTGGGGCAAGGGGAAATCAGCCCCAGCATTTT.

This clonotype was found many times. The V call is TRBV5-1, the J call TRBJ2-4; D gene ambiguous. This CDR3 has 14 amino acids. Looked up from germline, CDR1 is SGHRS and CDR2 is YFSETQ. V was cut by 5 bases and J by 2 bases, with 11 bases left in between. This chain's CDR3 is CASRNEGTKNIQYF. CDR3 coding DNA: TGCGCCAGCAGAAACGAAGGGACCAAAAACATTCAGTACTTC.

The rearrangement joins TRBV18 to TRBJ2-1; no firm D call. The V and J ends lost 6 bases and 8 bases respectively, with 14 bases between them. Per the germline V gene, CDR1 is KGHSH and CDR2 is LQKENI. This CDR3 spans 13 amino acids. For the CDR3, the DNA is TGTGCCAGCTCCGAGAGGCATCACGATGAGCAGTTCTTC. Its protein is CASSERHHDEQFF.

This clonotype showed up many times. The chain uses TRBV3-1 and TRBJ1-1; no definite D call. The CDR3 consists of 13 residues. Germline-derived CDR1 and CDR2 are LGHDT and YNNKEL (reference sequence). The V and J ends lost 3 bases and 2 bases respectively, with 7 bases between them. This CDR3 is CASSHAGNTEAFF. CDR3 DNA sequence: TGTGCCAGCAGCCATGCGGGAAACACTGAAGCTTTCTTT.

This clonotype was detected many times. The CDR3 region is CASSSGLNSPLHF. The DNA for the CDR3 is TGCGCCAGCAGCTCGGGACTGAATTCACCCCTCCACTTT. V gene TRBV5-1 combines with J gene TRBJ1-6; a possible D gene is TRBD1 (5 bases). The germline gives CDR1 SGHRS, CDR2 YFSETQ. CDR3 length equals 13 residues. Trimming shortened V by 3 bases and J by 7 bases, and 8 bases separated the two germline ends.

This clonotype was seen a handful of times. The J gene is TRBJ1-4, the V gene TRBV29-1; 9 nucleotides align to TRBD1. The CDR3 sequence is 12 residues long. Germline CDR1 is SQVTM and CDR2 is ANQGSEA. Trimming removed 7 bases from V and 10 bases from J; junction bases left unmatched: 7. CDR3 sequence (DNA): TGCAGCGCCCGAGGGACAGGGAGAAAACTGTTTTTT. Translation: CSARGTGRKLFF.

The chain couples TRBV20-1 to TRBJ2-1; TRBD1 agrees at 8 bases. With V trimmed by 6 bases and J by 2 bases, 6 bases remained unmatched. Per the germline V gene, CDR1 is DFQATT and CDR2 is SNEGSKA (reference sequence). The CDR3 loop spans 14 amino acids. CDR3 amino acids: CSAPTGDPYNEQFF. The CDR3 DNA reads TGCAGTGCCCCGACAGGGGACCCCTACAATGAGCAGTTCTTC.

This clonotype showed up just a few times. The chain joins TRBV29-1 to TRBJ1-1, with D perhaps matching TRBD1 (6 bases). The CDR3 runs 14 residues. Trimming removed 5 bases from V and 5 bases from J, with 18 bases in between. Germline assignment: CDR1 SQVTM and CDR2 ANQGSEA. The CDR3 nucleotides are TGCAGCGTTTACCCGGGGGCTAGGAGGACTGAAGCTTTCTTT. This encodes CSVYPGARRTEAFF.

This clonotype appeared many times. The gene calls are TRBV7-2 and TRBJ2-3; 12 nucleotides agree with TRBD2. CDR1 and CDR2 (germline): SGHTA, FQGNSA. Trimming at V came to 5 bases and at J to 6 bases, leaving 6 bases not matched to a gene. This CDR3 comprises 15 residues. The CDR3 reads CASSGLAGSLDTQYF. The DNA of the CDR3 is TGTGCCAGCAGCGGACTAGCGGGGTCCCTGGATACGCAGTATTTT.

This clonotype was found many times. V usage is TRBV5-1 and J usage is TRBJ1-1; no reliable D call. The V end was cut by 1 base, the J end by 5 bases, with 12 bases between. The length of the CDR3 is 14 residues. Germline CDR1 SGHRS, CDR2 YFSETQ. CDR3 protein: CASSLTAGKTEAFF. Written as DNA, the CDR3 is TGCGCCAGCAGCTTGACTGCGGGAAAAACTGAAGCTTTCTTT.

This chain connects TRBV5-1 to TRBJ2-2; maybe TRBD1 (6 bases). CDR1 SGHRS and CDR2 YFSETQ come from the germline V gene. This CDR3 has 17 residues. V lost 7 bases and J 6 bases, leaving 25 bases between the germline ends. Here the CDR3 DNA reads TGCGCCAGCCAGGACAGCGCAAACTATGGTCGGGCCGGGGAGCTGTTTTTT. The encoded protein is CASQDSANYGRAGELFF.

This clonotype was counted ten times or more. The chain carries TRBV7-2 and TRBJ2-3; TRBD1 might be the D (5 bases). Between the trimmed V and J ends, which lost 1 base and 2 bases, there was a span of 10 bases. Germline CDR1 and CDR2: SGHTA and FQGNSA. The CDR3 spans 15 residues. The CDR3 bases are TGTGCCAGCAGCTTAGTTCCAGGGAACACAGATACGCAGTATTTT. It specifies CASSLVPGNTDTQYF.

The table lists this clonotype with many counts. CDR3 DNA sequence: TGTGCCATACAGGGTACCTACGAGCAGTACTTC. Encoded protein: CAIQGTYEQYF. The V gene is TRBV10-3, the J gene TRBJ2-7; a possible D gene is TRBD1 (6 bases). The CDR3 totals 11 residues. V dropped 9 bases and J dropped 2 bases, with 8 bases sitting between them. CDR1 is ENHRY, CDR2 SYGVKD, per germline.

This clonotype is labeled medium-sized. In nucleotides, the CDR3 is TGTGCCATCAGTGACACGGGGGGACAGGCGAACACTGAAGCTTTCTTT. As protein: CAISDTGGQANTEAFF. The chain has TRBV10-3 and TRBJ1-1; TRBD1 matches at 8 bases. V shed 3 bases and J 1 base; nucleotides not matched to a gene: 7. Per the germline V gene, CDR1 is ENHRY and CDR2 is SYGVKD. The CDR3 has 16 amino acids.

This clonotype was detected ten times or more. This sequence joins TRBV11-2 and TRBJ2-7, with D tentatively TRBD2 (5 bases). Germline CDR1 and CDR2: SGHAT and FQNNGV. This CDR3 spans 15 amino acids. V dropped 1 base and J dropped 4 bases, with 14 bases sitting between them. CDR3 residues: CASSLVRLAWYEQYF. The CDR3, as DNA: TGTGCCAGCAGCTTAGTCCGGCTAGCATGGTACGAGCAGTACTTC.

This clonotype was seen repeatedly, ten times or more. CDR3 DNA sequence: TGTGCCAGCAGCACCACCGGGACACCCAACTATGGCTACACCTTC. It codes for CASSTTGTPNYGYTF. This chain connects TRBV11-1 to TRBJ1-2; possible D gene TRBD1, 6 bases. The V gene lost 5 bases and the J gene lost 2 bases, with 15 bases spanning the gap. Germline V gene lookup returns CDR1 SGHAT and CDR2 FQDESV (reference sequence). This CDR3 spans 15 amino acids.

This clonotype was recorded many times. CDR3 sequence (DNA): TGCGCCAGCAGCTCGACTAGCGGGGTCAACGAGCAGTACTTC. Amino acids: CASSSTSGVNEQYF. The V call is TRBV5-1, the J call TRBJ2-7, with TRBD2 identical over 11 bases. Germline assignment: CDR1 SGHRS and CDR2 YFSETQ. The CDR3 spans 14 residues. Trimming took 3 bases from V and 5 from J; bases not matched to a gene: 4. The full variable domain, rest sourced from reference TRBV5-1 and TRBJ2-7, is KAGVTQTPRYLIKTRGQQVTLSCSPISGHRSVSWYQQTPGQGLQFLFEYFSETQRNKGNFPGRFSGRQFSNSRSEMNVSTLELGDSALYLCASSSTSGVNEQYFGPGTRLTVT.

The table lists this clonotype with a few counts. Possible read error: a much larger clone is one base away. V and J are TRBV5-1 and TRBJ2-5; no firm D call. The germline V and J ends were trimmed by 4 bases and 3 bases, with 13 bases remaining between them. Looked up from germline, CDR1 is SGHRS and CDR2 is YFSETQ. The length of the CDR3 is 14 residues. The CDR3 sequence is CASSGLTEKETQYF. The DNA for the CDR3 is TGCGCCAGCAGCGGGTTGACTGAAAAAGAGACCCAGTACTTC.